This T cell receptor (beta chain) appears in the sequencing data of a study of T-cell memory formation after mild COVID-19. 5'RACE, which relied on constant-segment primers, yielded TCR alpha and TCR beta cDNA libraries carrying sample barcodes and UMIs. TCRdb re-called the 5' RACE reads with MiXCR, one entry per CDR3 protein. The sample includes under 600,000 distinct CDR3 sequences, roughly a fifth of them seen just once. This clonotype has just a few counts. Its antigen remains unidentified. Broader study findings: CD8+ contracting clones occupied EMRA, while CD4+ ones occupied mainly CM and EM. Memory cells collected pre-infection included some clones that later responded, suggesting cross-reactive memory joined.

V was cut by 3 bases and J by 1 base, with 13 bases left in between. The CDR3 sequence is 15 residues long. Germline V gene data show CDR1 as LNHDA and CDR2 as SQIVND (reference sequence). The V call is TRBV19, the J call TRBJ2-7, with a tentative D call TRBD2 (6 bases). The TCR sequence derives from an adult woman who had mild COVID-19 (a few samples of this study predate the infection). Cell type and time point are not known. Sequencing was carried out using PBMCs or a T cell subset sorted from them (not recorded which). In DNA form, the CDR3 reads TGTGCCAGTAGTATTGGCCCAGGGACTTCCTACGAGCAGTACTTC. Protein product: CASSIGPGTSYEQYF.